This TCR beta chain is from a study of OX40 agonist ivuxolimab in advanced cancers. Study as a whole: An anti-OX40 (CD134) antibody with agonistic activity, ivuxolimab, was administered to patients. Study results and caveats: On average, a greater number of expanded clones characterised CD8+ T cells relative to CD4+.

Patients who had autoimmune disease history or got systemic immunosuppression were left out. Peripheral blood came from all dose cohorts at three timepoints. Concerning this clone itself: Its specificity is not known.

Germline CDR1 is MNHNY and CDR2 is SVGAGI (reference sequence). The CDR3 is 12 residues long. V shed 6 bases, J shed 8 bases, and the junction held 6 bases outside the gene matches. This table comes from immunoSEQ multiplex PCR, and its TCRdb copy is limited to in-frame clones, with some not included. Of some 55,000 clones listed, 65% to 85% are singletons. Material: CD4+ or CD8+ T cells sorted from blood, obtained in a trial of the OX40 agonist ivuxolimab. This clonotype was sampled from an adult with an advanced solid tumor such as melanoma, head and neck, liver or kidney cancer. This sequence joins TRBV6-6 and TRBJ1-1; 7 nucleotides align to TRBD1. This chain's CDR3 is CASSFRGGEAFF. CDR3 in DNA: TGTGCCAGCAGCTTCAGGGGGGGCGAAGCTTTCTTT.